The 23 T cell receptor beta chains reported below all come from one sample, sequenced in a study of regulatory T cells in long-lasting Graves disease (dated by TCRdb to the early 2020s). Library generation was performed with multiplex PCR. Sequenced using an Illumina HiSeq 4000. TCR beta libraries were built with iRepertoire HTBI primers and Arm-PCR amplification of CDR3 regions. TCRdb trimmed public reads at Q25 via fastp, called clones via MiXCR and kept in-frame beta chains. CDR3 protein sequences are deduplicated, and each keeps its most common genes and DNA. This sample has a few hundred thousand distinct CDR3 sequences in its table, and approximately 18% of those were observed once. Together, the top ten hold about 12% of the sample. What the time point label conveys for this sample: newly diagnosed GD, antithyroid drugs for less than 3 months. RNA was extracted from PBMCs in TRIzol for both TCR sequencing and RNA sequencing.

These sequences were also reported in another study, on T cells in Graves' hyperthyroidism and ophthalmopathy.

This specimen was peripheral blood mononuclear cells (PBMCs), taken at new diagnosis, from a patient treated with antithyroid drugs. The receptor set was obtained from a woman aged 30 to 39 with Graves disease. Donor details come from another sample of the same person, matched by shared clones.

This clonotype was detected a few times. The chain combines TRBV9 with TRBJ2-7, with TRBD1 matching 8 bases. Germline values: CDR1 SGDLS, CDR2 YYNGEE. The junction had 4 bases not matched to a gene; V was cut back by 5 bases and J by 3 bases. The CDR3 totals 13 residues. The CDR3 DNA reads TGTGCCAGCAGTACGACAGGGGACTACGAGCAGTACTTC. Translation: CASSTTGDYEQYF.

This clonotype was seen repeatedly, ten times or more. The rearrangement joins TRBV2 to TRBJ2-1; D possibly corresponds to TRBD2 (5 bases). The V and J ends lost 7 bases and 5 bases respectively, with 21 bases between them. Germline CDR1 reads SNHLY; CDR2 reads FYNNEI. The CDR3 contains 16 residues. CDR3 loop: CASTESGGSFDNEQFF. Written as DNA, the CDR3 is TGTGCCAGCACGGAATCAGGCGGGTCATTCGACAATGAGCAGTTCTTC.

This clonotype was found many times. CDR3 in amino acids: CSAEELEGSEQYF. The CDR3 DNA sequence: TGCAGTGCCGAGGAACTGGAAGGGTCCGAGCAGTACTTC. The rearrangement joins TRBV20-1 to TRBJ2-7; D uncertain. CDR1 is DFQATT, CDR2 SNEGSKA, per germline (reference sequence). The CDR3 loop spans 13 amino acids. V was clipped by 6 bases and J by 6 bases, with 18 bases between them.

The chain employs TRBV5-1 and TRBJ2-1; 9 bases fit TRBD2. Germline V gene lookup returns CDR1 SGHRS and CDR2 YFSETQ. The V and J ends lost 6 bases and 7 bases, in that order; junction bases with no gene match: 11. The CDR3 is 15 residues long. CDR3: CASTPRASGINEQFF. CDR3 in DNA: TGCGCCAGCACCCCTAGGGCTAGCGGGATTAATGAGCAGTTCTTC. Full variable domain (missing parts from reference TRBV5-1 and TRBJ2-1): KAGVTQTPRYLIKTRGQQVTLSCSPISGHRSVSWYQQTPGQGLQFLFEYFSETQRNKGNFPGRFSGRQFSNSRSEMNVSTLELGDSALYLCASTPRASGINEQFFGPGTRLTVL.

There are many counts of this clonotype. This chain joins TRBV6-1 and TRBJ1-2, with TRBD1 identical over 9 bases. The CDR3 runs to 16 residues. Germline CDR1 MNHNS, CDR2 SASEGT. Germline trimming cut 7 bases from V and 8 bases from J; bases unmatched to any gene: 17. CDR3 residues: CASTYDSGTGTWGYTF. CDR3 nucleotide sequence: TGTGCCAGCACATACGACTCCGGGACAGGGACTTGGGGCTACACCTTC.

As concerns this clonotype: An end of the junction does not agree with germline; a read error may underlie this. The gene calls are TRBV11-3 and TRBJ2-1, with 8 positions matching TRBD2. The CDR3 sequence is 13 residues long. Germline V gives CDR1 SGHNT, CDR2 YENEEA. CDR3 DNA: TGTGCCAGCCGGGAGGGCTGGGGCAATCAGCAGTTCTTC. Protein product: CASREGWGNQQFF.

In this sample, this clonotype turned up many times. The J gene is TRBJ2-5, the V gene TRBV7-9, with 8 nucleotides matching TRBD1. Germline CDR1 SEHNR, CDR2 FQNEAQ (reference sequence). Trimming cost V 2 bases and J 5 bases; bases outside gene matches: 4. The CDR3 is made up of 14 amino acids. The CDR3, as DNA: TGTGCCAGCAGCTTAAGACAGGGGCAGGAGACCCAGTACTTC. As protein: CASSLRQGQETQYF.

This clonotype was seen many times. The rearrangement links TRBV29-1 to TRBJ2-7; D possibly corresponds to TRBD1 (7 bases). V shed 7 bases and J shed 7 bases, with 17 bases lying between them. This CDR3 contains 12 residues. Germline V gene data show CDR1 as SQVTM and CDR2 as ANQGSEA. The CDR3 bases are TGCAGCGCCGAGACAGGGACTTGGGAGCAGTACTTC. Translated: CSAETGTWEQYF.

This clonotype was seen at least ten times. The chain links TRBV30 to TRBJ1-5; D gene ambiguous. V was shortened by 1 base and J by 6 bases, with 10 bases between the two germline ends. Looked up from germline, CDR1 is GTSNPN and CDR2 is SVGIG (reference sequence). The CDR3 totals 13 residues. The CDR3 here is CAWSATMGQPQHF. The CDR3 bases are TGTGCCTGGAGTGCGACGATGGGTCAGCCCCAGCATTTT.

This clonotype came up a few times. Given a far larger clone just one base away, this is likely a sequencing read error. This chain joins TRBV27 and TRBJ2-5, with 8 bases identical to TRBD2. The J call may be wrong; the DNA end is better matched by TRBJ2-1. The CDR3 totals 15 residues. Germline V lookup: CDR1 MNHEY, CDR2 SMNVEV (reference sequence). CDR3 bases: TGTGCCAGCAGTTGGGTTAGCGGGACCTACGATGAGCAGTTCTTC. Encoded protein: CASSWVSGTYDEQFF.

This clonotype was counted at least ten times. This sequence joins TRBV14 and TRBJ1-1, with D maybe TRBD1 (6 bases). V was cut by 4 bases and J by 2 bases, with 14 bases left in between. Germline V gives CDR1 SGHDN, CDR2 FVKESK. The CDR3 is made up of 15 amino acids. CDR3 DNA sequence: TGTGCCAGCAGCCCAACGCGGACAGCTAACACTGAAGCTTTCTTT. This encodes CASSPTRTANTEAFF.

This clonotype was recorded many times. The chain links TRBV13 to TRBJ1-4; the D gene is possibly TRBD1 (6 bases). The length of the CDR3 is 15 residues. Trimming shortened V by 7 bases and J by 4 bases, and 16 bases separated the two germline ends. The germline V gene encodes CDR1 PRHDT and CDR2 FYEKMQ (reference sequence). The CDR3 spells CASTERTGSNEKLFF. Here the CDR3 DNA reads TGTGCCAGCACCGAAAGAACAGGGAGTAATGAAAAACTGTTTTTT. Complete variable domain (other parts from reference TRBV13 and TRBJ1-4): AAGVIQSPRHLIKEKRETATLKCYPIPRHDTVYWYQQGPGQDPQFLISFYEKMQSDKGSIPDRFSAQQFSDYHSELNMSSLELGDSALYFCASTERTGSNEKLFFGSGTQLSVL.

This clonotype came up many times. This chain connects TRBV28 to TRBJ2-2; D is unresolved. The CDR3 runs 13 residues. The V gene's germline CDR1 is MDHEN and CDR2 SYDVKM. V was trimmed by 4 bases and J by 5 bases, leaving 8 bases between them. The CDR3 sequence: CASSSWWTGELFF. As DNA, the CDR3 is TGTGCCAGCAGTTCGTGGTGGACCGGGGAGCTGTTTTTT.

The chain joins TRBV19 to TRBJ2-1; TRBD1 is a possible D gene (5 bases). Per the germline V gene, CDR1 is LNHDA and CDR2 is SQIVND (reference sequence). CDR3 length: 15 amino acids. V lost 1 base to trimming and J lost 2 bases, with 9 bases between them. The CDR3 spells CASSIVAGPYNEQFF. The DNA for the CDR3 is TGTGCCAGTAGTATAGTGGCAGGGCCCTACAATGAGCAGTTCTTC.

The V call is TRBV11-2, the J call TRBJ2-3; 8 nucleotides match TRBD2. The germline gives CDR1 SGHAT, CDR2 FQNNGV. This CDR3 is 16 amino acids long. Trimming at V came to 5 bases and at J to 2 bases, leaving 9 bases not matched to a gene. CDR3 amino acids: CASSPLSGSVTDTQYF. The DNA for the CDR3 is TGTGCCAGCAGCCCTTTAAGCGGGAGTGTCACAGATACGCAGTATTTT.

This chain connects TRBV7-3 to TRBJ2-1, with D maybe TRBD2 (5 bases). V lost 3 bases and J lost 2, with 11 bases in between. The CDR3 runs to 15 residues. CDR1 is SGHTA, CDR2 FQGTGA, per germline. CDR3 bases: TGTGCCAGCAGCTTCGCGCTAGCCCCCTACAATGAGCAGTTCTTC. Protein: CASSFALAPYNEQFF.

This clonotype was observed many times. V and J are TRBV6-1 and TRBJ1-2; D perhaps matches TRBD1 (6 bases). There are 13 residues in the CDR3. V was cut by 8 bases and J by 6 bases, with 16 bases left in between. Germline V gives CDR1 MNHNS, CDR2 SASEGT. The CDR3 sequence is CASFNSGGHGYTF. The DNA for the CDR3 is TGTGCCAGCTTTAATTCCGGGGGCCATGGCTACACCTTC.

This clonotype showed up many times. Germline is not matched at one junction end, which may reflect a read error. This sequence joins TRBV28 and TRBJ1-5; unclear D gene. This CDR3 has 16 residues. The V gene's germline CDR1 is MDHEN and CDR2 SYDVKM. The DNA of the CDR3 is TGTGCCAGCAGCTTATATCGGGGAATCAGCAATCAGCCCCAGCATTTT. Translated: CASSLYRGISNQPQHF.

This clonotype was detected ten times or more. The CDR3 coding sequence is TGTGCCATCAGTGAAAGAACTAGCGGGAGGAATGAGCAGTTCTTC. Amino acids: CAISERTSGRNEQFF. The chain links TRBV10-3 to TRBJ2-1; 12 bases align to TRBD2. J lost 7 bases, V lost 3 bases, and 4 bases had no gene match. The germline gives CDR1 ENHRY, CDR2 SYGVKD. This CDR3 contains 15 residues.

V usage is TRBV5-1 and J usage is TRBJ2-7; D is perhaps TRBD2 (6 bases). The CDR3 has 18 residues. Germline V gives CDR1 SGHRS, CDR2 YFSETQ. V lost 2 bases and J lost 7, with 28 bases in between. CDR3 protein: CASSFRDSHRDGPFEQYF. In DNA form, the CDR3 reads TGCGCCAGCAGCTTCCGGGACTCTCACCGGGACGGACCGTTTGAGCAGTACTTC.

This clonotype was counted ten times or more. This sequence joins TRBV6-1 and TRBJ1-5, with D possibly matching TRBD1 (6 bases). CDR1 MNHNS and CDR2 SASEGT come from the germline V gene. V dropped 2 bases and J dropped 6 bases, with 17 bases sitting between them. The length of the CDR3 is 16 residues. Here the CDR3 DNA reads TGTGCCAGCAGTGAAACAGGGATATCCTCCCCTCAGCCCCAGCATTTT. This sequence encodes CASSETGISSPQPQHF.

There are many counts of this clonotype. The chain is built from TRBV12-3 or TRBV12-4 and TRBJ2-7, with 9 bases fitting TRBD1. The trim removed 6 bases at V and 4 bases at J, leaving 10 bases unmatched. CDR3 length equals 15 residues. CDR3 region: CASRQDRGEIYEQYF. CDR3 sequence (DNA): TGTGCCAGCAGACAAGACAGGGGGGAGATTTACGAGCAGTACTTC.

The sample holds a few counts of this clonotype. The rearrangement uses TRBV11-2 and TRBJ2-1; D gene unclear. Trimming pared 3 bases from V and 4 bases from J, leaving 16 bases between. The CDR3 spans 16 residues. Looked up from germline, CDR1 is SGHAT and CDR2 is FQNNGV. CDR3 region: CASSLGMGPRYNEQFF. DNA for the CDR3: TGTGCCAGCAGCTTGGGAATGGGCCCTCGATACAATGAGCAGTTCTTC.